This T cell receptor (beta chain) was sequenced in a study of OX40 agonist ivuxolimab in advanced cancers. Notes on the study in general: Low normalized T-cell clonal expansion also characterized some of the nonresponders. Clonal expansion was among the lowest in partial responders at 0.1-3.0 mg/kg, especially CD8+.

Repertoires were generated with immunoSEQ multiplex PCR, while TCRdb's copy carries only in-frame clones and drops some. This sample carries about 62,000 clones, 79% of them seen once, and the ten largest clones take about 11%. V shed 7 bases, J shed 5 bases, and the junction held 10 bases outside the gene matches. Germline CDR1 MNHEY, CDR2 SVGAGI. This CDR3 has 15 residues. Remarks on this clone: Its antigen remains unknown.

Here the sequenced sample was CD4+ or CD8+ T cells sorted from blood, taken in a trial of the OX40 agonist ivuxolimab. The rearrangement uses TRBV6-5 and TRBJ2-1, with 8 nucleotides matching TRBD2. The TCR originated in an adult with an advanced solid tumor such as melanoma, head and neck, liver or kidney cancer. CDR3 amino acids: CASNKAGAIHNEQFF. DNA for the CDR3: TGTGCCAGCAACAAAGCGGGAGCGATACACAATGAGCAGTTCTTC.